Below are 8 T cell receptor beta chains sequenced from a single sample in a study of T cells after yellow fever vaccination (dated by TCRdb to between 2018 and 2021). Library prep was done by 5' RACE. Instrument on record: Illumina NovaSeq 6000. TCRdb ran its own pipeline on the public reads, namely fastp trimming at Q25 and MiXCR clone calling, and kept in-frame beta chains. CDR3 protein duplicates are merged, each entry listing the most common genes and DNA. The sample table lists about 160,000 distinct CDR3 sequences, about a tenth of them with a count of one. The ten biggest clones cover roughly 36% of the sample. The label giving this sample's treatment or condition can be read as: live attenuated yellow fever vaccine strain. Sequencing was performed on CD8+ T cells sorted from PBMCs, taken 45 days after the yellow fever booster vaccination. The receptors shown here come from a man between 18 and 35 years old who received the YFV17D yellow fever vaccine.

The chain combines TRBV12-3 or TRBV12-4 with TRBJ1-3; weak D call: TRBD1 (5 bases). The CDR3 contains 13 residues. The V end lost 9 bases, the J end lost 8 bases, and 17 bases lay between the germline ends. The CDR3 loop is CASEGSRGDTIYF. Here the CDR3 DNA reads TGTGCCAGTGAGGGGTCTCGAGGGGACACCATATATTTT.

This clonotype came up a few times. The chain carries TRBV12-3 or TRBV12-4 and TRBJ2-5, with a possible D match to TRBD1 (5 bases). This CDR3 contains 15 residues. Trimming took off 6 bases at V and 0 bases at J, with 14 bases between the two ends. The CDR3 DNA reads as TGTGCCAGCAGACTGCAGGGAAACAACCAAGAGACCCAGTACTTC. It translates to CASRLQGNNQETQYF.

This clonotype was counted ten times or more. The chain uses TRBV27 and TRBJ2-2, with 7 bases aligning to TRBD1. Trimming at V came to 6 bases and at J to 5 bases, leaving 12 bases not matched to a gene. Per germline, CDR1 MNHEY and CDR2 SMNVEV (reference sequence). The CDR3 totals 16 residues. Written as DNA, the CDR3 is TGTGCCAGCAGCTTCACATCGGGACAGCCAACCGGGGAGCTGTTTTTT. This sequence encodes CASSFTSGQPTGELFF.

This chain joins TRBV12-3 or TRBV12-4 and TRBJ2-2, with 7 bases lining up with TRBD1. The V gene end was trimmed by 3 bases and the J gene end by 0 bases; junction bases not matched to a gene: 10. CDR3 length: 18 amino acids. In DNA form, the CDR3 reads TGTGCCAGCAGTTTGACCGCTCAGGGGGTATCGAACACCGGGGAGCTGTTTTTT. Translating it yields CASSLTAQGVSNTGELFF.

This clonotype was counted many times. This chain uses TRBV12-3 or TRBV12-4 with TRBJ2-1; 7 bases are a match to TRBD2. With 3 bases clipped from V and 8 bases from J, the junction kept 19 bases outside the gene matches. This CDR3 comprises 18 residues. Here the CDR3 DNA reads TGTGCCAGCAGTTTCAATTGGGGGGGGGACTCGGCGGGCCATGAGCAGTTCTTC. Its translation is CASSFNWGGDSAGHEQFF.

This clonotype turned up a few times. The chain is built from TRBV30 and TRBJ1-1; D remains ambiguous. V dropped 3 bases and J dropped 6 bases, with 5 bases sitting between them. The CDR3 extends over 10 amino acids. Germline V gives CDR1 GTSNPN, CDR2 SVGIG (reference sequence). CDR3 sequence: CAWSGPEAFF. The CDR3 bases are TGTGCCTGGAGCGGTCCTGAAGCTTTCTTT.

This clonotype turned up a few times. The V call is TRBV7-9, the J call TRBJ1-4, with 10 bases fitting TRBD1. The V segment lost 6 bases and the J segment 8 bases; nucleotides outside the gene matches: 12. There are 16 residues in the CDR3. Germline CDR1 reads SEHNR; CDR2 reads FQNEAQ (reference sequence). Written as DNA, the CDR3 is TGTGCCAGCAGTACGAACCCGGGGACAGGGGACGAAAAACTGTTTTTT. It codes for CASSTNPGTGDEKLFF.

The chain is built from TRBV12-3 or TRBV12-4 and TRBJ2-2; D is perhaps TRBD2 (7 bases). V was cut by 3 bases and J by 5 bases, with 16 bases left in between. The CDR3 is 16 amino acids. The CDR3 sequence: CASSFEGGPGTGELFF. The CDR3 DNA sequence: TGTGCCAGCAGTTTTGAGGGGGGGCCGGGGACCGGGGAGCTGTTTTTT.